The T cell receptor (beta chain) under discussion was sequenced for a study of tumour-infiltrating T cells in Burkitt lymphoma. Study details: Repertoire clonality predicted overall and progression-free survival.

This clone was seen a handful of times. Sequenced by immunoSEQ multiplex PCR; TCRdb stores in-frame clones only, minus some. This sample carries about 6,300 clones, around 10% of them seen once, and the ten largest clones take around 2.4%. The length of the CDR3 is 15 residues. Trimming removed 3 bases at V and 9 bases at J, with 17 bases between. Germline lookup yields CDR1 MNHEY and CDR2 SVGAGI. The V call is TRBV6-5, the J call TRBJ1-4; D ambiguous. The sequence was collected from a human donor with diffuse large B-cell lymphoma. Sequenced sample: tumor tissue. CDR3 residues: CASSYDGGRGQKLFF. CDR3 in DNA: TGTGCCAGCAGTTATGACGGTGGGCGAGGTCAAAAACTGTTTTTT.